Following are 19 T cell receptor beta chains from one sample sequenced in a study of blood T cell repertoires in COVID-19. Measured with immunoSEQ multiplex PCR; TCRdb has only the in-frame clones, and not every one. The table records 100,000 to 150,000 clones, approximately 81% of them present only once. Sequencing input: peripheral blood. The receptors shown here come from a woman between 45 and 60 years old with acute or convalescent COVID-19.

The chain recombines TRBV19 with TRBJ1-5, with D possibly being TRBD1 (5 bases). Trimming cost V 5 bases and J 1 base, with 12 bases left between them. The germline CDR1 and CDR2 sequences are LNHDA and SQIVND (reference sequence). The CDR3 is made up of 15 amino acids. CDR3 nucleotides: TGTGCCAGTAGTTTAGCAGGGAGGAGCAATCAGCCCCAGCATTTT. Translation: CASSLAGRSNQPQHF.

In nucleotides, the CDR3 is TGTGCCAGCAGTTCCCGGGCAGGGTGGTGGTATGGCTACACCTTC. It encodes CASSSRAGWWYGYTF. This chain connects TRBV28 to TRBJ1-2, with TRBD1 as a possible D gene (5 bases). The CDR3 is 15 residues long. Between the trimmed V and J ends, which lost 4 bases and 5 bases, there was a span of 17 bases. In germline, CDR1 is MDHEN, CDR2 SYDVKM.

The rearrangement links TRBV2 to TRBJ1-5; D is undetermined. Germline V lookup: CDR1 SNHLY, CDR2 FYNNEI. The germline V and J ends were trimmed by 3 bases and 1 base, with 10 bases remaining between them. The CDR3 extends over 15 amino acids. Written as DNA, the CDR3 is TGTGCCAGCAGTGAGCGGTACACGAGCAATCAGCCCCAGCATTTT. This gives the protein CASSERYTSNQPQHF.

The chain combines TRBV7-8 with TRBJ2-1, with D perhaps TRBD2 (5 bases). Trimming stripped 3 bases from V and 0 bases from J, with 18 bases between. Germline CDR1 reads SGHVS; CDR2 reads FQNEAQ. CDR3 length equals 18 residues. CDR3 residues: CASSFTRLGLSSYNEQFF. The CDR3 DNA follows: TGTGCCAGCAGCTTTACACGACTCGGACTCAGCTCCTACAATGAGCAGTTCTTC.

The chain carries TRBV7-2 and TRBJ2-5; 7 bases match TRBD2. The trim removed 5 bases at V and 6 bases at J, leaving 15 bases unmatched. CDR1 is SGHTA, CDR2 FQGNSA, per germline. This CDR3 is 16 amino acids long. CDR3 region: CASSPGTTYEPQTQYF. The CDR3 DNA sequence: TGTGCCAGCAGCCCGGGGACTACCTACGAACCGCAGACCCAGTACTTC.

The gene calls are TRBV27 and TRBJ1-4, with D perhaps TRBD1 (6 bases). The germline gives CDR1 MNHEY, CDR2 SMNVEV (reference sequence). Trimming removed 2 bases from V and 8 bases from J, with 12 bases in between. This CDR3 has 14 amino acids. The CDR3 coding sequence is TGTGCCAGCAGTTTAAACAGGGCCCGGGAAAAACTGTTTTTT. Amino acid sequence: CASSLNRAREKLFF.

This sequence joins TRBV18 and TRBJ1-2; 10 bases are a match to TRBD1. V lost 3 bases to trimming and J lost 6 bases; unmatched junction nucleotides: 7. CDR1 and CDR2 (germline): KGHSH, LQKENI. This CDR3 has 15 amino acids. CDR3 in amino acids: CASSPYDRGLNGYTF. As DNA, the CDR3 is TGTGCCAGCTCACCCTACGACAGGGGGCTTAATGGCTACACCTTC.

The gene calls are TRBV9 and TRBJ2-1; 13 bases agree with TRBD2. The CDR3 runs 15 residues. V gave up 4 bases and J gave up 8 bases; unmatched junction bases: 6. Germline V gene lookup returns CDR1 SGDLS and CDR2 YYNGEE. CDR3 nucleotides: TGTGCCAGCAGCAAGGGACTAGCGGGGCGCGATGAGCAGTTCTTC. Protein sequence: CASSKGLAGRDEQFF.

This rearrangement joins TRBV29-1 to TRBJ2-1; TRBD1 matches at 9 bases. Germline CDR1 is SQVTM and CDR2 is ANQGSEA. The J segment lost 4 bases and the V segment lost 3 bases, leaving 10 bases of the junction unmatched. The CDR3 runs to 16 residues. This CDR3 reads CSVEDQRQGVYNEQFF. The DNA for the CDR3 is TGCAGCGTTGAGGATCAACGACAGGGGGTATACAATGAGCAGTTCTTC.

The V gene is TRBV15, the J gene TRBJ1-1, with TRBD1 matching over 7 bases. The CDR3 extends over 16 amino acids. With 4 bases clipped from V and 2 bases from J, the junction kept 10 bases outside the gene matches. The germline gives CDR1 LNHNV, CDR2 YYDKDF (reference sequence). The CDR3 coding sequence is TGTGCCACCAGCATTGGACAGGCTTTCGACAACACTGAAGCTTTCTTT. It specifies CATSIGQAFDNTEAFF.

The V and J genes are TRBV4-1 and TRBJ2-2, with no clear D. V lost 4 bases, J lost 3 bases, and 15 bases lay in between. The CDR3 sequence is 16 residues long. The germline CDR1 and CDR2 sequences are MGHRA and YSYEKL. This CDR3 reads CASSRGALSDTGELFF. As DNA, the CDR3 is TGCGCCAGCAGCCGAGGTGCACTATCGGACACCGGGGAGCTGTTTTTT.

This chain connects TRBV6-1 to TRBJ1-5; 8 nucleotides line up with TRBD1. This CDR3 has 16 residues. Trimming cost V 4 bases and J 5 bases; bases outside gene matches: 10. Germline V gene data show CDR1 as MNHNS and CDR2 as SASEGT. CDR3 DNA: TGTGCCAGCAGTGGTGTACAGGACAGGGTTTATCAGCCCCAGCATTTT. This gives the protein CASSGVQDRVYQPQHF.

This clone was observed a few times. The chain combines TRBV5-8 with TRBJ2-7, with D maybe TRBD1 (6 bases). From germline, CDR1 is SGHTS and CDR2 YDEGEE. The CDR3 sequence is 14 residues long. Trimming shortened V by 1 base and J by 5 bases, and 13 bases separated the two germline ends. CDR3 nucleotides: TGTGCCAGCAGCTTGATATATCAGGGGCACGAGCAGTACTTC. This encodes CASSLIYQGHEQYF.

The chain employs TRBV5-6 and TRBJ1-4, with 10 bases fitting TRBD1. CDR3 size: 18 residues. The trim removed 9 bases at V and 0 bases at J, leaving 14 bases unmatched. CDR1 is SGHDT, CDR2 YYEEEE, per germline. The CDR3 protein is CATLYHRDRGPTNEKLFF. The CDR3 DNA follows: TGTGCCACACTCTACCACCGGGACAGGGGACCAACTAATGAAAAACTGTTTTTT.

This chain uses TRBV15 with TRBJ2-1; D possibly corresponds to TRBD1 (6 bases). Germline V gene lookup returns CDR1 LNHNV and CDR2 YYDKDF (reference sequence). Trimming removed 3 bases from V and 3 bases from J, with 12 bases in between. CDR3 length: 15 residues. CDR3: CATSSRDTGYNEQFF. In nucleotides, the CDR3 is TGTGCCACCAGCAGTAGGGACACAGGCTACAATGAGCAGTTCTTC.

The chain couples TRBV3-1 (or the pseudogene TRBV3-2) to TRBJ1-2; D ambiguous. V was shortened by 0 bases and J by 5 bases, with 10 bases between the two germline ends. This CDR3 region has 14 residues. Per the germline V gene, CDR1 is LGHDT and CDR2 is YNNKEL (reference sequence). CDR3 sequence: CASSQDPGGYGYTF. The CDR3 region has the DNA TGTGCCAGCAGCCAAGACCCGGGAGGGTATGGCTACACCTTC.

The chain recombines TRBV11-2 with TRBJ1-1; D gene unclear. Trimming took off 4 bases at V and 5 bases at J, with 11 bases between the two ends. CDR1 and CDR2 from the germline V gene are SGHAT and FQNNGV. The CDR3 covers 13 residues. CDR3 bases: TGTGCCAGCAGCTCAACGAGGGATACTGAAGCTTTCTTT. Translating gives CASSSTRDTEAFF.

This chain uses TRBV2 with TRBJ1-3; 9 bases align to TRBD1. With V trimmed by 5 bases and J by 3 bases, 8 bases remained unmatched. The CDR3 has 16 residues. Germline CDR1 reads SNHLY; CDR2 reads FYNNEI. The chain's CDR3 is CASSQQGAANGNTIYF. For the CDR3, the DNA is TGTGCCAGCAGTCAACAGGGGGCAGCAAATGGAAACACCATATATTTT.

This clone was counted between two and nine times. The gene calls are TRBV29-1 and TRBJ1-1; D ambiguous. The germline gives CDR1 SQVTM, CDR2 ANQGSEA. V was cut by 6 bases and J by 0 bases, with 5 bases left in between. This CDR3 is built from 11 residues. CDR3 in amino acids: CSVKMNTEAFF. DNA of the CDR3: TGCAGCGTCAAAATGAACACTGAAGCTTTCTTT.